The 11 T cell receptor beta chains reported below all come from one sample, sequenced in a study of blood T cell repertoires in COVID-19. Measured with immunoSEQ multiplex PCR; TCRdb has only the in-frame clones, and not every one. In the table there are approximately 300,000 clones, about nine tenths of which are singletons. The sequencing input was PBMCs or T cells enriched from blood (not recorded which). All receptors come from a man between 60 and 75 years old who had recovered from COVID-19.

This chain connects TRBV19 to TRBJ2-6; 10 nucleotides match TRBD1. The CDR3 has 16 amino acids. Looked up from germline, CDR1 is LNHDA and CDR2 is SQIVND (reference sequence). Trimming cost V 1 base and J 3 bases; bases outside gene matches: 0. CDR3 bases: TGTGCCAGTAGTATAGGGGACAGGGGTGGGGCCAACGTCCTGACTTTC. Translation: CASSIGDRGGANVLTF.

The chain couples TRBV28 to TRBJ2-4, with TRBD2 matching 7 bases. The CDR3 consists of 15 residues. The V and J ends lost 3 bases and 0 bases, in that order; junction bases with no gene match: 2. CDR1 MDHEN and CDR2 SYDVKM come from the germline V gene. The DNA of the CDR3 is TGTGCCAGCAGTTTGGCGGGGGTAGCCAAAAACATTCAGTACTTC. This codes for CASSLAGVAKNIQYF.

This clone was detected a few times. This chain links TRBV9 with TRBJ1-1; 8 bases map to TRBD1. The J segment lost 4 bases and the V segment lost 5 bases, leaving 7 bases of the junction unmatched. CDR1 is SGDLS and CDR2 is YYNGEE in the germline V gene. This CDR3 region has 14 residues. The CDR3 region has the DNA TGTGCCAGCAGGACAGGGGTGAAAAGCACTGAAGCTTTCTTT. It codes for CASRTGVKSTEAFF. Full variable domain (remainder filled in from reference TRBV9 and TRBJ1-1): DSGVTQTPKHLITATGQRVTLRCSPRSGDLSVYWYQQSLDQGLQFLIQYYNGEERAKGNILERFSAQQFPDLHSELNLSSLELGDSALYFCASRTGVKSTEAFFGQGTRLTVV.

The J gene is TRBJ1-3, the V gene TRBV29-1, with 7 bases lining up with TRBD1. This CDR3 region has 12 residues. Germline V gene sequence: CDR1 SQVTM, CDR2 ANQGSEA. The V gene end was trimmed by 5 bases and the J gene end by 2 bases; junction bases not matched to a gene: 0. In nucleotides, the CDR3 is TGCAGCGTTCAGGGGGCTGGAAACACCATATATTTT. This translates into CSVQGAGNTIYF.

This chain uses TRBV7-2 with TRBJ2-1, with 8 bases fitting TRBD2. Looked up from germline, CDR1 is SGHTA and CDR2 is FQGNSA. V lost 5 bases, J lost 5 bases, and 11 bases stayed unmatched. The CDR3 sequence is 16 residues long. Written as DNA, the CDR3 is TGTGCCAGCAGCGTAACCGGGACTAGGAGGGACAATGAGCAGTTCTTC. Amino acid sequence: CASSVTGTRRDNEQFF.

This clone has more than one count but fewer than ten. The chain is built from TRBV10-1 and TRBJ2-1; 8 positions agree with TRBD2. This CDR3 has 16 residues. CDR1 and CDR2 from the germline V gene are WNHNN and SYGVQD (reference sequence). Trimming cost V 0 bases and J 2 bases; bases outside gene matches: 3. As DNA, the CDR3 is TGCGCCAGCAGTGAGTCGCGGGGGGTCGCCTACAATGAGCAGTTCTTC. Translated: CASSESRGVAYNEQFF.

This clone was recorded once. V usage is TRBV24-1 and J usage is TRBJ2-1; the D is unclear. Germline V gene data show CDR1 as KGHDR and CDR2 as SFDVKD. Trimming left V 5 bases short and J 10 bases short, with 8 bases between. CDR3 length: 11 residues. DNA for the CDR3: TGTGCCACCAGTGGGCTTTCCGAGCAGTTCTTC. Translating gives CATSGLSEQFF.

The gene calls are TRBV5-1 and TRBJ2-3, with D possibly matching TRBD2 (6 bases). Per germline, CDR1 SGHRS and CDR2 YFSETQ. This CDR3 is built from 18 residues. The V end was cut by 0 bases, the J end by 0 bases, with 17 bases between. The CDR3, as DNA: TGCGCCAGCAGCTTGGCCGCCGGAGGGGCGTATAGCACAGATACGCAGTATTTT. Amino acids: CASSLAAGGAYSTDTQYF.

This chain joins TRBV10-3 and TRBJ1-1; D unclear. V lost 4 bases to trimming and J lost 1 base, with 4 bases between them. The CDR3 is made up of 12 amino acids. The germline V gene encodes CDR1 ENHRY and CDR2 SYGVKD. The CDR3 sequence is CAISGGNTEAFF. In DNA, the CDR3 is TGTGCCATCAGTGGAGGGAACACTGAAGCTTTCTTT.

The chain couples TRBV27 to TRBJ2-1, with 8 bases aligning to TRBD1. Germline CDR1 MNHEY, CDR2 SMNVEV (reference sequence). V lost 4 bases and J lost 4; bases outside the gene matches: 3. This CDR3 comprises 14 residues. The CDR3 loop reads CASSSDRGYNEQFF. CDR3 DNA sequence: TGTGCCAGCAGTTCCGACAGGGGTTACAATGAGCAGTTCTTC.

V and J are TRBV2 and TRBJ2-5; 8 bases match TRBD2. Trimming took 3 bases from V and 5 from J; bases not matched to a gene: 8. The CDR3 has 15 residues. Germline loops: CDR1 SNHLY, CDR2 FYNNEI. Written as DNA, the CDR3 is TGTGCCAGCAGTGAGGGACTAGGTCGTTCGGAGACCCAGTACTTC. Translating it yields CASSEGLGRSETQYF.